One and the same sample provided the 11 T cell receptor beta chains below, sequenced in a study of CD8 T cells in ankylosing spondylitis. Study-wide results and limits: Characteristic, it appeared, of ankylosing spondylitis blood was a TCR beta motif of several highly homologous variants.

One entry per CDR3 protein results from TCRdb running MiXCR on the 5' RACE reads. The sample contains a few hundred thousand distinct CDR3 sequences, 15% to 20% of which appear only once. Their recognized antigens are unknown. The sequenced sample consisted of blood, either unsorted or a sorted T cell fraction (not recorded which). Receptor source: a male donor with ankylosing spondylitis.

The V gene is TRBV4-2, the J gene TRBJ1-2; maybe TRBD1 (6 bases). The germline V gene encodes CDR1 LGHNA and CDR2 YNFKEQ. V lost 1 base, J lost 1 base, and 16 bases lay in between. The CDR3 covers 17 residues. DNA of the CDR3: TGTGCCAGCAGCCAAGCTTGGACAGCCGAGGGTAACTATGGCTACACCTTC. It is translated as CASSQAWTAEGNYGYTF.

This clonotype has a handful of counts. The chain has TRBV4-1 and TRBJ2-2; 10 positions match TRBD2. The junction had 5 bases not matched to a gene; V was cut back by 4 bases and J by 6 bases. CDR1 and CDR2 from the germline V gene are MGHRA and YSYEKL. The CDR3 is 15 residues long. As DNA, the CDR3 is TGCGCCAGCAGCCTCCTAGCGGGAGTGGCCGGGGAGCTGTTTTTT. It is translated as CASSLLAGVAGELFF.

The chain couples TRBV5-6 to TRBJ2-3, with D possibly being TRBD1 (5 bases). The CDR3 is 15 residues long. Germline CDR1 reads SGHDT; CDR2 reads YYEEEE. Trimming pared 3 bases from V and 4 bases from J, leaving 15 bases between. Written as DNA, the CDR3 is TGTGCCAGCAGCTCGAACCAGGGTTTCGCAGATACGCAGTATTTT. This sequence encodes CASSSNQGFADTQYF.

This clonotype was detected only a few times. The gene calls are TRBV7-9 and TRBJ2-3; D gene ambiguous. Germline V gene sequence: CDR1 SEHNR, CDR2 FQNEAQ (reference sequence). The CDR3 extends over 15 amino acids. Trimming shortened V by 3 bases and J by 1 base, and 11 bases separated the two germline ends. For the CDR3, the DNA is TGTGCCAGCAGCTTCGGGCCCTTCGGCACAGATACGCAGTATTTT. Translation gives CASSFGPFGTDTQYF.

This clonotype occurred many times. The J gene is TRBJ2-7, the V gene TRBV20-1; 7 bases agree with TRBD2. There are 15 residues in the CDR3. CDR1 and CDR2 from the germline V gene are DFQATT and SNEGSKA (reference sequence). With 3 bases clipped from V and 3 bases from J, the junction kept 11 bases outside the gene matches. CDR3 protein: CSASRAGEDHYEQYF. The CDR3 DNA reads TGCAGTGCTAGTCGGGCGGGGGAGGATCACTACGAGCAGTACTTC.

This clonotype showed up just a few times. This rearrangement joins TRBV13 to TRBJ2-7; D not resolved. The germline gives CDR1 PRHDT, CDR2 FYEKMQ (reference sequence). The CDR3 length is 13 residues. V was shortened by 4 bases and J by 0 bases, with 7 bases between the two germline ends. This CDR3 reads CASSSFNSYEQYF. CDR3 bases: TGTGCCAGCAGCTCCTTTAACTCCTACGAGCAGTACTTC.

V is TRBV18 and J is TRBJ2-7; weak D call: TRBD1 (5 bases). This CDR3 has 14 amino acids. Germline values: CDR1 KGHSH, CDR2 LQKENI. Trimming took off 3 bases at V and 2 bases at J, with 11 bases between the two ends. The CDR3 DNA is TGTGCCAGCTCACCGCCCCCAGGGACCTACGAGCAGTACTTC. This codes for CASSPPPGTYEQYF. Based on the CDR3 plus reference TRBV18 and TRBJ2-7, the full variable domain is NAGVMQNPRHLVRRRGQEARLRCSPMKGHSHVYWYRQLPEEGLKFMVYLQKENIIDESGMPKERFSAEFPKEGPSILRIQQVVRGDSAAYFCASSPPPGTYEQYFGPGTRLTVT.

V and J are TRBV20-1 and TRBJ1-1; D uncertain. Per the germline V gene, CDR1 is DFQATT and CDR2 is SNEGSKA (reference sequence). V was trimmed by 0 bases and J by 8 bases, leaving 13 bases between them. This CDR3 spans 13 amino acids. The CDR3 spells CSARDLARREAFF. CDR3 DNA sequence: TGCAGTGCTAGAGATCTGGCCCGGAGGGAAGCTTTCTTT.

This clonotype came up many times. The V call is TRBV10-3, the J call TRBJ2-4, with 7 bases aligning to TRBD1. The CDR3 spans 19 residues. Germline V CDR1 and CDR2: ENHRY, SYGVKD. The V gene end was trimmed by 0 bases and the J gene end by 6 bases; junction bases not matched to a gene: 17. The CDR3 DNA reads TGTGCCATCAGTGAGTCCCGGGACAGCCTTGGGGCCCCCGGAAACATTCAGTACTTC. This encodes CAISESRDSLGAPGNIQYF.

This clonotype was recorded a few times. The rearrangement links TRBV20-1 to TRBJ1-1; no reliable D call. The V end was cut by 3 bases, the J end by 1 base, with 3 bases between. Germline V gene sequence: CDR1 DFQATT, CDR2 SNEGSKA (reference sequence). This CDR3 contains 11 residues. Here the CDR3 reads CSASRNTEAFF. In DNA, the CDR3 is TGCAGTGCTAGCCGGAACACTGAAGCTTTCTTT.

This chain joins TRBV13 and TRBJ2-3, with D unclear. The germline CDR1 and CDR2 sequences are PRHDT and FYEKMQ (reference sequence). This CDR3 is 12 amino acids long. Trimming cost V 5 bases and J 6 bases, with 9 bases left between them. The CDR3 bases are TGTGCCAGCAGCCCCCCCTTCGATACGCAGTATTTT. This codes for CASSPPFDTQYF. Combining the CDR3 with reference TRBV13 and TRBJ2-3 gives the whole variable domain AAGVIQSPRHLIKEKRETATLKCYPIPRHDTVYWYQQGPGQDPQFLISFYEKMQSDKGSIPDRFSAQQFSDYHSELNMSSLELGDSALYFCASSPPFDTQYFGPGTRLTVL.